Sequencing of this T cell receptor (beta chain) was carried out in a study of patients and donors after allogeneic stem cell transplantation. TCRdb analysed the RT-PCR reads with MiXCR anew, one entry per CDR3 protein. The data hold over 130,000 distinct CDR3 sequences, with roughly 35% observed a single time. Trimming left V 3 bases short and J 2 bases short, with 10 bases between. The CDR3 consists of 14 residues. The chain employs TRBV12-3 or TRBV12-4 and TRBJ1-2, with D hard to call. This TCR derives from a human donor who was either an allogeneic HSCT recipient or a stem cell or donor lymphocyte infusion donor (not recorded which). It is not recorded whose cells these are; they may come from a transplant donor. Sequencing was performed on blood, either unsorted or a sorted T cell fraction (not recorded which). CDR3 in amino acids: CASSFDGINYGYTF. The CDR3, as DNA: TGTGCCAGCAGTTTTGACGGAATAAACTATGGCTACACCTTC.